A selection of T cell receptor beta chains follows, all from one sample in a study of T cells expressing NK-cell markers. TCRdb re-called the 5' RACE reads and catalogs CDR3 proteins one per entry, DNA excluded. The table counts over 250,000 distinct CDR3 sequences; more than 3.5% lies in the top ten. The sample consisted of blood T cells: a sorted CD56 or NKG2C T cell subset, CD4+ or CD8+ T cells, or bulk PBMC T cells (not recorded which). These receptors all come from a woman between 18 and 70 years old in good health. Each CDR3 is given with its conserved first and last residue. The order of the fields is V gene, J gene, CDR3 protein.

v_call: TRBV20-1; j_call: TRBJ1-1; cdr3_aa: CSARTGQGSTEAFF
v_call: TRBV6-5; j_call: TRBJ2-7; cdr3_aa: CASRAGTYEQYF
v_call: TRBV15; j_call: TRBJ2-5; cdr3_aa: CATSRDPPTYQTQYF
v_call: TRBV7-8; j_call: TRBJ2-3; cdr3_aa: CASSLGDRPDTDTQYF
v_call: TRBV20-1; j_call: TRBJ1-5; cdr3_aa: CSAQGGDQPQHF
v_call: TRBV11-1; j_call: TRBJ2-2; cdr3_aa: CASSLGHRAMANTGELFF
v_call: TRBV12-3/TRBV12-4; j_call: TRBJ1-3; cdr3_aa: CASSPTPSLLYF
v_call: TRBV27; j_call: TRBJ2-5; cdr3_aa: CASSYRVEETQYF
v_call: TRBV6-5; j_call: TRBJ2-7; cdr3_aa: CASSYKYQGSYEQYF
v_call: TRBV3-1; j_call: TRBJ1-5; cdr3_aa: CASSQDTGTGGRQPQHF
v_call: TRBV5-1; j_call: TRBJ1-2; cdr3_aa: CASSLGQGGNNGYTF
v_call: TRBV7-2; j_call: TRBJ2-5; cdr3_aa: CASSLSRPPGETQYF
v_call: TRBV29-1; j_call: TRBJ2-1; cdr3_aa: CSGYGGKSYNEQFF
v_call: TRBV12-3/TRBV12-4; j_call: TRBJ1-5; cdr3_aa: CASSRKTVDQPQHF
v_call: TRBV4-2; j_call: TRBJ2-3; cdr3_aa: CASSDHRRGTPGTDTQYF
v_call: TRBV29-1; j_call: TRBJ2-7; cdr3_aa: CSVSGRGRGSEQYF
v_call: TRBV25-1; j_call: TRBJ2-6; cdr3_aa: CASSESGVSGANVLTF
v_call: TRBV7-2; j_call: TRBJ2-3; cdr3_aa: CASRQRTHTDTQYF
v_call: TRBV10-3; j_call: TRBJ2-3; cdr3_aa: CAISESSPGSGSTDTQYF
v_call: TRBV7-8; j_call: TRBJ1-2; cdr3_aa: CASSLALSVERGDGYTF
v_call: TRBV28; j_call: TRBJ1-5; cdr3_aa: CASKQGGNQPQHF
v_call: TRBV29-1; j_call: TRBJ2-1; cdr3_aa: CSVGGRTTYNEQFF
v_call: TRBV21-1; j_call: TRBJ2-7; cdr3_aa: CASRKQGASGYEQYF
v_call: TRBV11-2; j_call: TRBJ2-1; cdr3_aa: CASSRDGRSYNEQFF
v_call: TRBV12-3/TRBV12-4; j_call: TRBJ2-1; cdr3_aa: CASSLSGTSYNEQFF
v_call: TRBV7-2; j_call: TRBJ2-5; cdr3_aa: CASSLSRTETQYF
v_call: TRBV29-1; j_call: TRBJ2-3; cdr3_aa: CSATGATSTDTQYF
v_call: TRBV28; j_call: TRBJ2-3; cdr3_aa: CASSVGTGIDTQYF
v_call: TRBV7-3; j_call: TRBJ2-1; cdr3_aa: CASSTLHSYNEQFF
v_call: TRBV6-5; j_call: TRBJ1-4; cdr3_aa: CASSYDSRWGSRDEKLFF
v_call: TRBV12-3/TRBV12-4; j_call: TRBJ2-1; cdr3_aa: CASSLLGYNEQFF
v_call: TRBV7-3; j_call: TRBJ2-7; cdr3_aa: CASSLFPGATYEQYF
v_call: TRBV20-1; j_call: TRBJ2-4; cdr3_aa: CSASLVAPSGTKNIQYF
v_call: TRBV6-5; j_call: TRBJ2-3; cdr3_aa: CASSYAGDGGTDTQYF
v_call: TRBV2; j_call: TRBJ1-5; cdr3_aa: CASRGLTGFNQPQHF
v_call: TRBV14; j_call: TRBJ2-3; cdr3_aa: CASSQDSLQNTQYF
v_call: TRBV29-1; j_call: TRBJ1-5; cdr3_aa: CSVEDGGPQHF
v_call: TRBV5-1; j_call: TRBJ1-1; cdr3_aa: CASSLAAVSNTEAFF
v_call: TRBV24-1; j_call: TRBJ2-5; cdr3_aa: CAIGTGPGETQYF
v_call: TRBV10-3; j_call: TRBJ2-1; cdr3_aa: CAISGRGSGSYNEQFF
v_call: TRBV4-1; j_call: TRBJ2-5; cdr3_aa: CASSQDPGALMTQYF
v_call: TRBV11-2; j_call: TRBJ2-1; cdr3_aa: CASSYSAVEQFF
v_call: TRBV19; j_call: TRBJ2-1; cdr3_aa: CASSRVAVRYLEQFF
v_call: TRBV7-2; j_call: TRBJ2-5; cdr3_aa: CASSLEPLGIETQYF
v_call: TRBV5-1; j_call: TRBJ2-1; cdr3_aa: CASSLAPYTSGDNEQFF